Following are 2 T cell receptor beta chains from one sample sequenced in a study of blood T cell repertoires in COVID-19. The method was immunoSEQ multiplex PCR; TCRdb's version includes in-frame clones alone and lacks a portion of them. The sample has hundreds of thousands of clones, around 86% seen once; the top ten hold about 6%. Sequencing used peripheral blood. These receptors were collected from a woman in her fifties or sixties with COVID-19, enrolled during active disease.

The J gene is TRBJ2-3, the V gene TRBV5-1; perhaps TRBD1 as D (5 bases). The CDR3 is made up of 15 amino acids. CDR1 and CDR2 from the germline V gene are SGHRS and YFSETQ. Trimming took 4 bases from V and 4 from J, leaving 16 bases between them. The CDR3 loop reads CASSPTRGGSDTQYF. The CDR3 DNA sequence: TGCGCCAGCAGCCCGACAAGGGGTGGCTCAGATACGCAGTATTTT.

This chain uses TRBV15 with TRBJ2-3; 8 bases line up with TRBD2. CDR1 is LNHNV and CDR2 is YYDKDF in the germline V gene (reference sequence). V lost 0 bases, J lost 2 bases, and 4 bases stayed unmatched. This CDR3 is 16 amino acids long. CDR3: CATSRDSGKVTDTQYF. Written as DNA, the CDR3 is TGTGCCACCAGCAGAGATAGCGGGAAAGTCACAGATACGCAGTATTTT.